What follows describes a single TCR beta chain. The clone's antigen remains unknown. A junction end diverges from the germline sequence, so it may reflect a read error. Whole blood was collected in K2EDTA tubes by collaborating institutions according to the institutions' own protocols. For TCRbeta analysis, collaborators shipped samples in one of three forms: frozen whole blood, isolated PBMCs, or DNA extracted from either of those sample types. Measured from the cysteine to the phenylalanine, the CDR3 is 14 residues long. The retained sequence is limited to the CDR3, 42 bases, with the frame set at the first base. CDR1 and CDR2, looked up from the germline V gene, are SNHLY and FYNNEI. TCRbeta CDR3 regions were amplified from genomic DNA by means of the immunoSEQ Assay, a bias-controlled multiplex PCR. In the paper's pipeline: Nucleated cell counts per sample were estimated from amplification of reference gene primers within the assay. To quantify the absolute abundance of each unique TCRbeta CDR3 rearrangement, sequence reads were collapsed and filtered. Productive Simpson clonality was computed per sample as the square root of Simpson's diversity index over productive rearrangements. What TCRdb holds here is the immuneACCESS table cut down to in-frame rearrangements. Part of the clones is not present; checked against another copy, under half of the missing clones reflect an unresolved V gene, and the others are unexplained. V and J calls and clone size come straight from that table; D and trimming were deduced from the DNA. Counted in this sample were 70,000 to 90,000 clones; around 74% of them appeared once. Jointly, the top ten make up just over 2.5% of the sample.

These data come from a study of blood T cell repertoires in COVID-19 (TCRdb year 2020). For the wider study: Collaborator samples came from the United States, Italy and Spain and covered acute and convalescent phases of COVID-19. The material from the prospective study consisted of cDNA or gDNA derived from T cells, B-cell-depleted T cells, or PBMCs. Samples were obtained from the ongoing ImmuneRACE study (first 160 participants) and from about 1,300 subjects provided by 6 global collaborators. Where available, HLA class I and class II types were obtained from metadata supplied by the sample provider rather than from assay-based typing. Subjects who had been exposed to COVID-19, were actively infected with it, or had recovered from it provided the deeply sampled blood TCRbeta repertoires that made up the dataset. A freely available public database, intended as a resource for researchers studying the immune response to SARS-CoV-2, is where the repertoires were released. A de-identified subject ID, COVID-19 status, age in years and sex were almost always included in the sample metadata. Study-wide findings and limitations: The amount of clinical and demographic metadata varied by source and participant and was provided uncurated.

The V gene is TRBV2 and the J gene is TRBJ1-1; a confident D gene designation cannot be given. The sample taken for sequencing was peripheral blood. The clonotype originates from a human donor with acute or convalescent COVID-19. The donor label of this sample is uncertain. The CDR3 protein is CASSEGRRRTEAFF. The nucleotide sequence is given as TGTGCCAGCAGCGAAGGACGGAGAAGAACTGAAGCTTTCTTT.